This passage covers 29 T cell receptor beta chains from one sample sequenced in a study of blood T cell repertoires in COVID-19. Clones were sequenced by immunoSEQ multiplex PCR, and TCRdb holds only the in-frame ones, with some missing. This table holds 400,000 to 450,000 clones, roughly 90% found once. The sample consisted of peripheral blood. The receptor source for this set is a man aged 18 to 30 with COVID-19, enrolled during active disease.

The V call is TRBV5-1, the J call TRBJ2-6; the match to TRBD1 covers 7 bases. The CDR3 is made up of 17 amino acids. Germline CDR1 reads SGHRS; CDR2 reads YFSETQ. V shed 7 bases, J shed 2 bases, and the junction held 12 bases outside the gene matches. CDR3 coding DNA: TGCGCCAGCCTCGAGACGCCAACAGGGGCTGGGGCCAACGTCCTGACTTTC. Its protein product is CASLETPTGAGANVLTF.

The chain carries TRBV5-1 and TRBJ1-2, with D perhaps TRBD1 (5 bases). Trimming left V 0 bases short and J 7 bases short, with 13 bases between. Germline V gene sequence: CDR1 SGHRS, CDR2 YFSETQ. This CDR3 region has 14 residues. CDR3 nucleotide sequence: TGCGCCAGCAGCTTGGAAGCAGGGCAGGTTGGCTACACCTTC. This sequence encodes CASSLEAGQVGYTF.

The chain combines TRBV3-1 (or the pseudogene TRBV3-2) with TRBJ2-6; D not resolved. V lost 3 bases, J lost 6 bases, and 9 bases lay in between. The CDR3 length is 14 residues. CDR1 is LGHDT and CDR2 is YNNKEL in the germline V gene (reference sequence). This CDR3 reads CASSQGQQANVLTF. CDR3 DNA: TGTGCCAGCAGCCAGGGCCAACAGGCCAACGTCCTGACTTTC.

The genes are TRBV5-1 and TRBJ2-1; 10 nucleotides line up with TRBD1. V shed 4 bases and J 4 bases; nucleotides not matched to a gene: 5. The V gene's germline CDR1 is SGHRS and CDR2 YFSETQ. The CDR3 is 15 residues long. The CDR3: CASSPGQGHYNEQFF. CDR3 in DNA: TGCGCCAGCAGCCCGGGACAGGGGCATTACAATGAGCAGTTCTTC.

The J gene is TRBJ2-7, the V gene TRBV9, with D possibly being TRBD2 (6 bases). Germline CDR1 is SGDLS and CDR2 is YYNGEE. Trimming cost V 0 bases and J 7 bases, with 11 bases left between them. This CDR3 comprises 13 residues. CDR3 protein: CASSVDPTSEQYF. CDR3 sequence (DNA): TGTGCCAGCAGCGTAGATCCGACTAGTGAGCAGTACTTC.

The chain uses TRBV2 and TRBJ1-2, with D maybe TRBD1 (6 bases). V was cut by 2 bases and J by 8 bases, with 9 bases left in between. The germline gives CDR1 SNHLY, CDR2 FYNNEI. CDR3 length equals 12 residues. The CDR3 region is CASSEMGAGYTF. The CDR3 bases are TGTGCCAGCAGTGAAATGGGGGCCGGCTACACCTTC.

This clone was observed once. V gene TRBV7-8 combines with J gene TRBJ2-5, with D perhaps matching TRBD1 (6 bases). The CDR3 sequence is 14 residues long. Germline V gene lookup returns CDR1 SGHVS and CDR2 FQNEAQ. The germline V and J ends were trimmed by 6 bases and 4 bases, with 15 bases remaining between them. CDR3 bases: TGTGCCAGCAGAAATACAGGGTTGGGAGAGACCCAGTACTTC. It is translated as CASRNTGLGETQYF.

CDR3 nucleotides: TGTGCCAGCAGTCCCCGGGAGGGAACGTCAAGTGGCTACACCTTC. This translates into CASSPREGTSSGYTF. The J gene is TRBJ1-2, the V gene TRBV27; no reliable D call. V lost 5 bases to trimming and J lost 7 bases, with 20 bases between them. The CDR3 is 15 residues long. The germline CDR1 and CDR2 sequences are MNHEY and SMNVEV (reference sequence).

This clone has only one observation. This sequence joins TRBV12-5 and TRBJ1-5; 10 bases fit TRBD1. The trim removed 2 bases at V and 6 bases at J, leaving 10 bases unmatched. This CDR3 is built from 17 residues. The germline V gene has CDR1 LGHNT and CDR2 FRNRAP. CDR3 sequence reads: CASGLTGTGAQFQPQHF. DNA of the CDR3: TGTGCTAGTGGTTTGACAGGGACAGGGGCCCAATTTCAGCCCCAGCATTTT.

This chain joins TRBV3-1 (or the pseudogene TRBV3-2) and TRBJ1-2; D not resolved. Deletions cut 2 bases from V and 1 base from J, with 8 bases between. The CDR3 has 14 amino acids. Germline CDR1 is LGHDT and CDR2 is YNNKEL (reference sequence). The CDR3 reads CASSQYIDNYGYTF. For the CDR3, the DNA is TGTGCCAGCAGCCAATATATAGATAACTATGGCTACACCTTC.

This chain uses TRBV6-5 with TRBJ1-2; TRBD1 matches at 9 bases. The ends lost 9 bases at V and 6 bases at J; junction bases unmatched: 2. The CDR3 is made up of 11 amino acids. CDR1 is MNHEY, CDR2 SVGAGI, per germline. CDR3 region: CASGTGNGYTF. For the CDR3, the DNA is TGTGCCAGTGGGACAGGGAATGGCTACACCTTC.

This clone was seen a single time. The V gene is TRBV6-9, the J gene TRBJ2-1, with a possible D match to TRBD2 (5 bases). Looked up from germline, CDR1 is MNHGY and CDR2 is SVAAGI. The CDR3 spans 17 residues. Trimming stripped 5 bases from V and 7 bases from J, with 24 bases between. The CDR3 region is CASSPGKAAGLRNEQFF. Written as DNA, the CDR3 is TGTGCCAGCAGTCCCGGAAAGGCCGCGGGTTTGAGGAATGAGCAGTTCTTC.

This clone was observed once. The chain couples TRBV10-1 to TRBJ2-1, with a possible D match to TRBD1 (6 bases). CDR3 length: 15 residues. Trimming took off 4 bases at V and 0 bases at J, with 10 bases between the two ends. Germline loops: CDR1 WNHNN, CDR2 SYGVQD (reference sequence). CDR3 DNA sequence: TGCGCCAGCAGTGCAGGGGTCAGCTCCTACAATGAGCAGTTCTTC. Translated, it gives CASSAGVSSYNEQFF.

The chain is built from TRBV19 and TRBJ2-1, with TRBD2 matching over 11 bases. Germline V lookup: CDR1 LNHDA, CDR2 SQIVND (reference sequence). The CDR3 is 15 amino acids. V dropped 2 bases and J dropped 8; count of bases not matched to a gene: 5. The CDR3 region has the DNA TGTGCCAGTAGTATATTTAGCGGGGGGGAGGATGAGCAGTTCTTC. Residues: CASSIFSGGEDEQFF.

The chain joins TRBV11-2 to TRBJ2-2; 8 bases line up with TRBD1. V shed 4 bases and J 15 bases; nucleotides not matched to a gene: 7. CDR1 is SGHAT, CDR2 FQNNGV, per germline. The CDR3 has 12 residues. CDR3 sequence reads: CASSSGGTRVFF. As DNA, the CDR3 is TGTGCCAGCAGCTCAGGGGGCACAAGGGTGTTTTTT.

This sequence joins TRBV5-8 and TRBJ1-5, with D hard to call. This CDR3 region has 14 residues. The V end lost 6 bases, the J end lost 4 bases, and 14 bases lay between the germline ends. Germline V gene sequence: CDR1 SGHTS, CDR2 YDEGEE. The DNA of the CDR3 is TGTGCCAGCACAGTAACCTCTGGTAATCAGCCCCAGCATTTT. Amino acids: CASTVTSGNQPQHF.

The V gene is TRBV19, the J gene TRBJ2-7; tentative D call: TRBD2 (5 bases). This CDR3 is built from 13 residues. Germline V gene sequence: CDR1 LNHDA, CDR2 SQIVND (reference sequence). V dropped 10 bases and J dropped 0 bases, with 13 bases sitting between them. In nucleotides, the CDR3 is TGTGCCACCGGGCCGGGGAGCTCCTACGAGCAGTACTTC. This sequence encodes CATGPGSSYEQYF.

The chain joins TRBV6-5 to TRBJ1-2; 10 bases align to TRBD1. This CDR3 has 16 residues. Trimming cost V 2 bases and J 2 bases; bases outside gene matches: 5. Germline V gene data show CDR1 as MNHEY and CDR2 as SVGAGI. The CDR3 loop is CASSYRDRGGNYGYTF. The CDR3, as DNA: TGTGCCAGCAGTTACCGGGACAGGGGAGGGAACTATGGCTACACCTTC.

The rearrangement joins TRBV7-9 to TRBJ2-3, with 7 bases that match TRBD2. The germline CDR1 and CDR2 sequences are SEHNR and FQNEAQ (reference sequence). V shed 1 base, J shed 0 bases, and the junction held 1 base outside the gene matches. CDR3 size: 15 residues. For the CDR3, the DNA is TGTGCCAGCAGCTTAGTACTAGCGAGCACAGATACGCAGTATTTT. Translation: CASSLVLASTDTQYF.

The CDR3 spells CASSRPGAVSGANVLTF. In nucleotides, the CDR3 is TGTGCCAGTAGTAGACCAGGGGCTGTCTCTGGGGCCAACGTCCTGACTTTC. The genes are TRBV19 and TRBJ2-6; the D gene is possibly TRBD1 (6 bases). This CDR3 contains 17 residues. Germline assignment: CDR1 LNHDA and CDR2 SQIVND (reference sequence). V dropped 4 bases and J dropped 0 bases, with 13 bases sitting between them.

The V gene is TRBV10-3, the J gene TRBJ1-1; D is perhaps TRBD1 (5 bases). The CDR3 contains 15 residues. V was cut by 0 bases and J by 0 bases, with 8 bases left in between. Per germline, CDR1 ENHRY and CDR2 SYGVKD. The CDR3 region is CAISESGVLNTEAFF. The CDR3 nucleotides read TGTGCCATCAGTGAGTCAGGGGTTCTGAACACTGAAGCTTTCTTT.

V gene TRBV2 combines with J gene TRBJ2-5; 9 bases map to TRBD1. The ends lost 4 bases at V and 6 bases at J; junction bases unmatched: 6. In germline, CDR1 is SNHLY, CDR2 FYNNEI. This CDR3 is built from 14 residues. For the CDR3, the DNA is TGTGCCAGCAGTGTAGGGACAGGGCTGAAGACCCAGTACTTC. Protein: CASSVGTGLKTQYF.

The V and J genes are TRBV6-5 and TRBJ1-2, with 9 bases that match TRBD1. Germline CDR1 and CDR2: MNHEY and SVGAGI. V was pared by 7 bases and J by 4 bases, with 4 bases of the junction left unmatched. The CDR3 has 13 residues. The CDR3 protein is CASTDRGSYGYTF. CDR3 in DNA: TGTGCCAGCACGGACAGGGGAAGCTATGGCTACACCTTC.

The chain is built from TRBV2 and TRBJ1-1, with TRBD1 matching over 7 bases. The CDR3 totals 15 residues. CDR1 and CDR2 (germline): SNHLY, FYNNEI. Trimming cost V 6 bases and J 8 bases; bases outside gene matches: 15. The CDR3 is CASRGDRLYAREAFF. The DNA of the CDR3 is TGTGCCAGCAGGGGGGACAGACTCTATGCCCGGGAAGCTTTCTTT.

The chain carries TRBV27 and TRBJ2-1; a possible D gene is TRBD2 (6 bases). V lost 7 bases to trimming and J lost 12 bases, with 16 bases between them. The length of the CDR3 is 12 residues. CDR1 is MNHEY, CDR2 SMNVEV, per germline (reference sequence). CDR3 sequence (DNA): TGTGCCAGCACTACCGCGGGGAACCCGCAGTTCTTC. Protein product: CASTTAGNPQFF.

This rearrangement joins TRBV24-1 to TRBJ2-5, with 9 positions matching TRBD1. Trimming removed 2 bases from V and 4 bases from J; junction bases left unmatched: 4. The CDR3 contains 15 residues. Looked up from germline, CDR1 is KGHDR and CDR2 is SFDVKD. CDR3 sequence reads: CATSDSTGGRETQYF. The CDR3 DNA follows: TGTGCCACCAGTGATTCGACAGGGGGTCGAGAGACCCAGTACTTC.

This clone was counted a single time. The chain joins TRBV7-3 to TRBJ2-7; 8 nucleotides align to TRBD2. The CDR3 is made up of 14 amino acids. CDR1 SGHTA and CDR2 FQGTGA come from the germline V gene. J gave up 2 bases and V 6 bases, and 6 bases lay outside the gene matches. The CDR3 sequence: CASRDSGSAYEQYF. CDR3 sequence (DNA): TGTGCCAGCAGAGACAGCGGGAGTGCCTACGAGCAGTACTTC.

The CDR3 DNA sequence: TGTGCCAGATCAACATGGGGAGGAGATAATTCACCCCTCCACTTT. Protein: CARSTWGGDNSPLHF. The chain joins TRBV2 to TRBJ1-6; the D is unclear. Germline V gene lookup returns CDR1 SNHLY and CDR2 FYNNEI. V dropped 9 bases and J dropped 5 bases, with 17 bases sitting between them. This CDR3 has 15 residues.

The V and J genes are TRBV18 and TRBJ1-5, with 9 bases identical to TRBD1. The V segment lost 4 bases and the J segment 6 bases; nucleotides outside the gene matches: 4. The CDR3 length is 14 residues. Germline V gene sequence: CDR1 KGHSH, CDR2 LQKENI. CDR3 DNA sequence: TGTGCCAGCTCACAAGGACAGGGGACTCAGCCCCAGCATTTT. Residues: CASSQGQGTQPQHF.